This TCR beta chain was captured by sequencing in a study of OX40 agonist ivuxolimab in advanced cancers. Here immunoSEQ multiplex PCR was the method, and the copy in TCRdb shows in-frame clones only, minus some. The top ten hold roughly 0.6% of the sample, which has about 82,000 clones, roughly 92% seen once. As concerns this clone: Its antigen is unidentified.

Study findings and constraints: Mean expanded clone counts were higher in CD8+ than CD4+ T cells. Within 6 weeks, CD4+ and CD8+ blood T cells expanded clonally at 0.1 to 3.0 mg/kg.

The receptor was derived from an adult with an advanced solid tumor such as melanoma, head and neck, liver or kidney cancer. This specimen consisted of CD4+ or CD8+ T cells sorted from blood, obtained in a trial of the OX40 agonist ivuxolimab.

The CDR3 DNA reads as TGTGCCAGCAGTTACTGGCGCACAGATACGCAGTATTTT. Residues: CASSYWRTDTQYF. The chain joins TRBV6-5 to TRBJ2-3; D is undetermined. The CDR3 is 13 residues long. Germline V gene sequence: CDR1 MNHEY, CDR2 SVGAGI. Trimming took off 1 base at V and 1 base at J, with 3 bases between the two ends.